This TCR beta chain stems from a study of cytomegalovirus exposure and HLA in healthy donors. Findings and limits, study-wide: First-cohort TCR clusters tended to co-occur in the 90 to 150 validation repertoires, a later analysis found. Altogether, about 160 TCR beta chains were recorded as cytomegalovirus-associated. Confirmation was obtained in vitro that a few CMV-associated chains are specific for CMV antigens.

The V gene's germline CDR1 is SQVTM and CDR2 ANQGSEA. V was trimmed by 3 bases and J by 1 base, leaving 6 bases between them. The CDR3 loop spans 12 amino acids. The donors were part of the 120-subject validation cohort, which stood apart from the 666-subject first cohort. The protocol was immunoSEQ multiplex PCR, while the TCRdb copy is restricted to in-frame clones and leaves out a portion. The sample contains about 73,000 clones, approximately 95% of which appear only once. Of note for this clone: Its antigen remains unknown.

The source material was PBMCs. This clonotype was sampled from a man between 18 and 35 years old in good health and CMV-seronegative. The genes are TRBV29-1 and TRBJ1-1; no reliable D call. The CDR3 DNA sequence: TGCAGCGTTGATCCAGGGAACACTGAAGCTTTCTTT. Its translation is CSVDPGNTEAFF.